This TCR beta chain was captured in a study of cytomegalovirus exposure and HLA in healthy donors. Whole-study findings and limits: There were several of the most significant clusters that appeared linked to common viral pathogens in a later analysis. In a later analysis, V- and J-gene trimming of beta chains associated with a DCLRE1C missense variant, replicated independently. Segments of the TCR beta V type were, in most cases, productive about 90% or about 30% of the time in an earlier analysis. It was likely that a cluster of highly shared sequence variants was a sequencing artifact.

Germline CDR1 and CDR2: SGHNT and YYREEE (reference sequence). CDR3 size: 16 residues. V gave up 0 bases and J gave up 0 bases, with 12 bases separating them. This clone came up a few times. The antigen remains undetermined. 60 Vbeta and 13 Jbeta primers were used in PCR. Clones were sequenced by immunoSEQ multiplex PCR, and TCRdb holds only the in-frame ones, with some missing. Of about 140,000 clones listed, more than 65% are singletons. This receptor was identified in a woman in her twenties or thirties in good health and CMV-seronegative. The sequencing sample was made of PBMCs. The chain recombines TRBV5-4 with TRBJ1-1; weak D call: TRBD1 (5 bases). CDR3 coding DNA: TGTGCCAGCAGCTTGGGGTCCAGACAGCTGAACACTGAAGCTTTCTTT. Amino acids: CASSLGSRQLNTEAFF.